Described below is a single T cell receptor beta chain sequence and its context. The authors ran a second PCR of roughly 7 to 11 cycles using a sample-barcoded 5' primer and a J-beta primer mix. In TCRdb, the 5' RACE reads were re-called with MiXCR into one record per CDR3 protein. The table includes some 1.5 million distinct CDR3 sequences, approximately 28% detected once. These data belong to a study of blood T cells in healthy people across ages. This CDR3 is 14 amino acids long. Germline V gives CDR1 DFQATT, CDR2 SNEGSKA (reference sequence). Trimming removed 0 bases from V and 8 bases from J, with 16 bases in between.

The sequence came from a woman aged 25 to 39 in good health. The chain uses TRBV20-1 and TRBJ1-2; D gene uncertain. What was sequenced was blood. The CDR3 loop is CSARDPGSPLGYTF. In nucleotides, the CDR3 is TGCAGTGCTAGAGATCCGGGTTCTCCCCTAGGCTACACCTTC.